Listed here are 19 T cell receptor beta chains from one sample, sequenced in a study of Graves' ophthalmopathy and Graves' hyperthyroidism. Amplified TCR beta CDR3 regions were obtained using RNA transcripts as template. HTBI primers served in a first-round RT-PCR, which a second-round multiplex PCR followed. Each CDR3 protein gets one entry after TCRdb re-called the multiplex PCR reads with MiXCR. The sample records approximately 700,000 distinct CDR3 sequences, 35% to 50% being singletons. The sequenced material came from peripheral blood. These TCRs come from an adult man with Graves' ophthalmopathy.

A word on this clonotype: A read error is possible here, since a much larger clone lies one base away. This chain connects TRBV7-9 to TRBJ2-7; 9 nucleotides align to TRBD2. Germline CDR1 SEHNR, CDR2 FQNEAQ (reference sequence). CDR3 length: 16 amino acids. The CDR3 spells CASSQGGASGTYEQYF. Written as DNA, the CDR3 is TGCGCCAGCAGCCAAGGAGGGGCTAGCGGGACCTACGAGCAGTACTTC.

J is TRBJ1-2 and V is TRBV12-3 or TRBV12-4; D unclear. The CDR3 runs 15 residues. Trimming left V 5 bases short and J 2 bases short, with 15 bases between. The CDR3 region is CASSPPRFSNYGYTF. The CDR3 coding sequence is TGTGCCAGCAGTCCCCCTCGCTTTTCCAACTATGGCTACACCTTC.

This clonotype was counted ten times or more. This sequence joins TRBV2 and TRBJ1-2; 10 nucleotides match TRBD1. The CDR3 length is 15 residues. V dropped 2 bases and J dropped 2; count of bases not matched to a gene: 2. Germline V lookup: CDR1 SNHLY, CDR2 FYNNEI. The CDR3 sequence: CASSEPGQGNYGYTF. The CDR3 DNA follows: TGTGCCAGCAGTGAACCGGGACAGGGGAACTATGGCTACACCTTC.

The chain couples TRBV10-3 to TRBJ1-4, with a tentative D call TRBD1 (6 bases). The CDR3 has 14 residues. Germline lookup yields CDR1 ENHRY and CDR2 SYGVKD. The V end lost 1 base, the J end lost 8 bases, and 11 bases lay between the germline ends. The CDR3 protein is CAISELQGLEKLFF. The DNA of the CDR3 is TGTGCCATCAGTGAGTTACAGGGATTGGAAAAACTGTTTTTT.

This clonotype was detected many times. This rearrangement joins TRBV6-1 to TRBJ1-5, with D perhaps matching TRBD1 (5 bases). The CDR3 length is 15 residues. Trimming pared 1 base from V and 4 bases from J, leaving 11 bases between. CDR1 is MNHNS and CDR2 is SASEGT in the germline V gene. As DNA, the CDR3 is TGTGCCAGCAGTGAAGTATTAGGGGAGAATCAGCCCCAGCATTTT. Residues: CASSEVLGENQPQHF.

This clonotype showed up just a few times. Being one base from a much bigger clone, this may be a read error. The genes are TRBV7-7 and TRBJ2-7; TRBD1 is a possible D gene (6 bases). Germline V CDR1 and CDR2: SSHAT, FNYEAQ (reference sequence). Trimming cost V 3 bases and J 2 bases, with 14 bases left between them. The CDR3 is 15 residues long. The CDR3 coding sequence is TGTGCCAGCAGCTTGGCCGGGACAAGGGCCTACGAGCAGTACTTC. This sequence encodes CASSLAGTRAYEQYF.

The sample holds many counts of this clonotype. This chain joins TRBV7-9 and TRBJ2-7; TRBD1 agrees at 7 bases. Trimming took 6 bases from V and 3 from J; bases not matched to a gene: 11. The V gene's germline CDR1 is SEHNR and CDR2 FQNEAQ (reference sequence). This CDR3 is 15 amino acids long. The CDR3 bases are TGTGCCAGCAGATCTTTCCGGGACAGTTACTACGAGCAGTACTTC. It is translated as CASRSFRDSYYEQYF.

In its sample, this clonotype was seen many times. The rearrangement joins TRBV24-1 to TRBJ1-6; D may be TRBD1 (6 bases). Germline V gene data show CDR1 as KGHDR and CDR2 as SFDVKD. Trimming shortened V by 0 bases and J by 0 bases, and 20 bases separated the two germline ends. The CDR3 loop spans 21 amino acids. The CDR3 sequence: CATSDLQGAANRASYNSPLHF. CDR3 sequence (DNA): TGTGCCACCAGTGATTTGCAGGGCGCCGCTAACAGGGCCTCCTATAATTCACCCCTCCACTTT.

This clonotype was picked up many times. The genes are TRBV24-1 and TRBJ1-2; 9 nucleotides agree with TRBD1. V shed 7 bases and J 6 bases; nucleotides not matched to a gene: 8. From germline, CDR1 is KGHDR and CDR2 SFDVKD. The CDR3 loop spans 14 amino acids. The CDR3 reads CATSPGQGFNGYTF. Written as DNA, the CDR3 is TGTGCCACCAGCCCGGGACAGGGCTTTAATGGCTACACCTTC.

V and J are TRBV12-5 and TRBJ1-1; 7 bases are shared with TRBD1. The trim removed 1 base at V and 5 bases at J, leaving 4 bases unmatched. Germline lookup yields CDR1 LGHNT and CDR2 FRNRAP. This CDR3 spans 14 amino acids. Here the CDR3 DNA reads TGTGCTAGTGGTTTGGGCCGGGACAGAACTGAAGCTTTCTTT. It codes for CASGLGRDRTEAFF.

This clonotype appeared a few times. The rearrangement links TRBV6-2 or TRBV6-3 to TRBJ1-5; D uncertain. The germline V gene encodes CDR1 MNHEY and CDR2 SVGEGT. The length of the CDR3 is 12 residues. Trimming took 6 bases from V and 3 from J, leaving 6 bases between them. CDR3 sequence reads: CASRSTNQPQHF. CDR3 DNA sequence: TGTGCCAGCAGGTCAACCAATCAGCCCCAGCATTTT.

Ten or more counts support this clonotype. The CDR3 protein is CASSLGGSNSPLHF. CDR3 bases: TGTGCCAGCAGCCTAGGGGGGAGTAATTCACCCCTCCACTTT. The chain uses TRBV7-8 and TRBJ1-6; a possible D gene is TRBD1 (6 bases). The CDR3 contains 14 residues. Trimming removed 5 bases from V and 6 bases from J, with 11 bases in between. Germline CDR1 SGHVS, CDR2 FQNEAQ. Looking up the rest from reference TRBV7-8 and TRBJ1-6 gives the full variable domain: GAGVSQSPRYKVAKRGQDVALRCDPISGHVSLFWYQQALGQGPEFLTYFQNEAQLDKSGLPSDRFFAERPEGSVSTLKIQRTQQEDSAVYLCASSLGGSNSPLHFGNGTRLTVT.

This clonotype was seen ten or more times. The V gene is TRBV9, the J gene TRBJ2-7; 7 bases fit TRBD1. In germline, CDR1 is SGDLS, CDR2 YYNGEE. After removal of 0 bases from V and 2 bases from J, the junction contained 5 bases not matched to a gene. This CDR3 comprises 15 residues. CDR3 DNA: TGTGCCAGCAGCGTAGAGGGACAGCCAGCCTACGAGCAGTACTTC. Its protein product is CASSVEGQPAYEQYF.

With respect to this clonotype: This may come from a read error, since a much larger clone is one base off. The gene calls are TRBV7-3 and TRBJ1-4, with D tentatively TRBD1 (5 bases). The CDR3 covers 16 residues. In germline, CDR1 is SGHTA, CDR2 FQGTGA. The CDR3 sequence: CACLPGTVIGDEELFF. The CDR3 DNA reads TGTGCCTGCCTTCCCGGGACGGTAATAGGAGATGAAGAACTGTTTTTT.

The sample holds a few counts of this clonotype. The chain employs TRBV11-3 and TRBJ2-2; 7 bases are a match to TRBD1. This CDR3 is built from 15 residues. V lost 5 bases and J lost 4; bases outside the gene matches: 7. Germline loops: CDR1 SGHNT, CDR2 YENEEA. The CDR3 is CASSPRQGATGELFF. The CDR3 DNA reads TGTGCCAGCAGCCCCCGACAGGGTGCCACCGGGGAGCTGTTTTTT.

The chain's CDR3 is CSVTTGSGYGYTF. In nucleotides, the CDR3 is TGCAGCGTTACGACAGGGTCTGGCTATGGCTACACCTTC. The V and J genes are TRBV29-1 and TRBJ1-2; 7 bases map to TRBD1. The V gene end was trimmed by 5 bases and the J gene end by 4 bases; junction bases not matched to a gene: 7. The germline gives CDR1 SQVTM, CDR2 ANQGSEA. CDR3 length: 13 amino acids.

This chain connects TRBV7-8 to TRBJ2-7, with D unresolved. This CDR3 is 14 amino acids long. Trimming cost V 2 bases and J 7 bases, with 15 bases left between them. Germline V CDR1 and CDR2: SGHVS, FQNEAQ. The DNA of the CDR3 is TGTGCCAGCAGCTTACAGTCGAACACCGGGGAGCAGTACTTC. Its protein product is CASSLQSNTGEQYF.

This clonotype appeared a few times. The CDR3 DNA is TGTGCCAGTAGTATGGGGAGCGGGGGGGCGGGAGAGACCCAGTACTTC. This sequence encodes CASSMGSGGAGETQYF. The J gene is TRBJ2-5, the V gene TRBV19; TRBD2 aligns across 10 bases. V was clipped by 3 bases and J by 4 bases; unmatched bases: 8. Germline CDR1 and CDR2: LNHDA and SQIVND (reference sequence). There are 16 residues in the CDR3.

This clonotype was observed many times. J is TRBJ1-5 and V is TRBV19; D call uncertain. CDR1 and CDR2 (germline): LNHDA, SQIVND (reference sequence). There are 15 residues in the CDR3. The V end lost 2 bases, the J end lost 5 bases, and 13 bases lay between the germline ends. CDR3 residues: CASSISPVGYQPQHF. The CDR3 DNA is TGTGCCAGTAGTATAAGCCCGGTAGGGTATCAGCCCCAGCATTTT.